The rows below give T cell receptor beta chains drawn from one sample of a study of identical twins. TCRdb used MiXCR to reprocess the 5' RACE reads, holding one entry per CDR3 protein. This table has around 280,000 distinct CDR3 sequences, less than 9% appearing once. The same data also went into a second study, on yellow fever vaccine responses in identical twins.

The source material was memory (CD45RO+) T cells sorted from blood. These receptors all come from a young woman in good health. Both conserved end residues are part of each CDR3. D genes are given only for firm matches. Rows give clone size only sometimes, using once, few, many, or a class for an expanded clone.

v_gene	d_gene	len	j_gene	abundance	CDR3aa	CDR3nt
TRBV27	TRBD1	16	TRBJ2-3	.	CASSSPGQESTDTQYF	TGTGCCAGCAGTTCACCGGGACAGGAGTCGACAGATACGCAGTATTTT
TRBV4-1	TRBD2	19	TRBJ2-5	many	CASSQVRLAGGHTQETQYF	TGCGCCAGCAGCCAAGTACGACTAGCGGGAGGGCATACCCAAGAGACCCAGTACTTC
TRBV5-1	.	15	TRBJ2-2	.	CASSLGSGDTGELFF	TGCGCCAGCAGCTTGGGATCCGGGGACACCGGGGAGCTGTTTTTT
TRBV5-1	.	19	TRBJ2-2	many	CASQPGANFNPSDTGELFF	TGCGCCAGCCAACCTGGTGCAAATTTCAACCCGTCGGACACCGGGGAGCTGTTTTTT
TRBV6-2/TRBV6-3	.	12	TRBJ1-1	many	CASSYGQRETFF	TGTGCCAGCAGTTACGGGCAGCGAGAAACTTTCTTT
TRBV5-1	TRBD2	16	TRBJ2-1	.	CASSGTSGNSYNEQFF	TGCGCCAGCAGCGGTACTAGCGGCAACTCCTACAATGAGCAGTTCTTC
TRBV4-1	.	20	TRBJ2-1	few	CASSQRLEISLGVVNNEQFF	TGCGCCAGCAGCCAAAGGTTGGAGATTTCACTAGGGGTCGTAAACAATGAGCAGTTCTTC
TRBV6-2/TRBV6-3	.	14	TRBJ1-4	.	CASSYGGRGEKLFF	TGTGCCAGCAGTTATGGGGGGCGGGGTGAAAAACTGTTTTTT
TRBV6-1	.	12	TRBJ2-1	few	CASRLQGYEQFF	TGTGCCAGCAGACTGCAGGGCTATGAGCAGTTCTTC
TRBV7-9	.	14	TRBJ2-7	many	CASTLDGSSYEQYF	TGTGCCAGCACCCTAGACGGTAGCTCCTACGAGCAGTACTTC
TRBV6-4	TRBD2	17	TRBJ2-2	few	CASSEAPSGVGTGELFF	TGTGCCAGCAGTGAGGCCCCGAGCGGGGTAGGAACCGGGGAGCTGTTTTTT
TRBV7-8	.	13	TRBJ1-4	many	CASSLLTGEKLFF	TGTGCCAGCAGCTTATTAACGGGTGAAAAACTGTTTTTT
TRBV11-2	TRBD1	15	TRBJ2-7	.	CASSLTGTEIYEQYF	TGTGCCAGCAGCTTAACCGGGACAGAGATCTACGAGCAGTACTTC
TRBV4-2	.	16	TRBJ2-5	.	CASTHRVDLPQETQYF	TGTGCCAGCACCCACAGGGTAGATCTCCCCCAAGAGACCCAGTACTTC
TRBV7-6	TRBD1	14	TRBJ2-2	.	CASSPPGQGGELFF	TGTGCCAGCAGCCCCCCGGGACAGGGCGGGGAGCTGTTTTTT
TRBV11-2	.	18	TRBJ2-5	.	CASSLVGASGAWGETQYF	TGTGCCAGCAGCTTAGTGGGGGCGAGCGGGGCCTGGGGAGAGACCCAGTACTTC
TRBV6-1	TRBD2	17	TRBJ2-3	.	CASSESLIAGGPNTQYF	TGTGCCAGCAGTGAATCCCTGATAGCGGGAGGGCCCAATACGCAGTATTTT